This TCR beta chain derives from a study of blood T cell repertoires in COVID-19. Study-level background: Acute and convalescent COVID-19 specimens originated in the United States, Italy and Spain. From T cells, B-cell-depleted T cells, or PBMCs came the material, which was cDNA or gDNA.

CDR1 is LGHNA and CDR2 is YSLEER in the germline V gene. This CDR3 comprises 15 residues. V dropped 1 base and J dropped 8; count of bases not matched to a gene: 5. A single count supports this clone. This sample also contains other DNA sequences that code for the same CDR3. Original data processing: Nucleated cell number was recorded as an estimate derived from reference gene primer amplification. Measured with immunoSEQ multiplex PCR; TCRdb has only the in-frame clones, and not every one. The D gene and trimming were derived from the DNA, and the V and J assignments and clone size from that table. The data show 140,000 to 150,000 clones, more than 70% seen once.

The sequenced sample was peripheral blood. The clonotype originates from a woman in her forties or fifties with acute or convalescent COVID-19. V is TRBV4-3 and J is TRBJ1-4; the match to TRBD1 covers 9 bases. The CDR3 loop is CASSQGQGVGEKLFF. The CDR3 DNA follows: TGCGCCAGCAGCCAAGGACAGGGGGTGGGGGAAAAACTGTTTTTT.